This T cell receptor beta chain was observed in a study of shared clonotypes between healthy human individuals. The protocol was immunoSEQ multiplex PCR, while the TCRdb copy is restricted to in-frame clones and leaves out a portion. The sample consists of some 2,100,000 clones, roughly 95% of them appearing once. This CDR3 contains 15 residues. Germline values: CDR1 ENHRY, CDR2 SYGVKD. V was pared by 3 bases and J by 0 bases, with 12 bases between. Sequenced: naive CD4+ T cells sorted from blood. Documented subset: CD45RA+ positively selected. The sequence came from a young man in good health. The rearrangement links TRBV10-3 to TRBJ2-7; D is uncertain. The CDR3 region is CAISDPTESSYEQYF. The CDR3 DNA reads TGTGCCATCAGTGACCCCACAGAGAGCTCCTACGAGCAGTACTTC.